The TCR beta chain under discussion was sequenced for a study of identical twins. Unique molecular identifiers were present on the cDNA, and a universal primer site came from template switching. MiXCR, applied by TCRdb to the 5' RACE reads, yields one record per CDR3 protein. This sample has roughly 240,000 distinct CDR3 sequences, with about 7% found just once. This clonotype was picked up many times. Its target is not known. V dropped 1 base and J dropped 1 base, with 11 bases sitting between them. This CDR3 spans 15 amino acids. Germline CDR1 is SGHRS and CDR2 is YFSETQ. Broader study findings: Conclusions rested on cross-sectional statistics rather than following the same donors. Clonotypes of the beta chain that were abundant in cord blood carried fewer insertions (memory repertoires showed none).

The data also belong to a second study, concerning yellow fever vaccine responses in identical twins.

Sequencing was done on a sample of memory (CD45RO+) T cells sorted from blood. The sequence came from a woman aged 18-29 years in good health. The rearrangement links TRBV5-1 to TRBJ1-1; a possible D gene is TRBD1 (5 bases). Here the CDR3 reads CASSLSGASNTEAFF. The CDR3 nucleotides read TGCGCCAGCAGCTTGTCTGGGGCCTCGAACACTGAAGCTTTCTTT.